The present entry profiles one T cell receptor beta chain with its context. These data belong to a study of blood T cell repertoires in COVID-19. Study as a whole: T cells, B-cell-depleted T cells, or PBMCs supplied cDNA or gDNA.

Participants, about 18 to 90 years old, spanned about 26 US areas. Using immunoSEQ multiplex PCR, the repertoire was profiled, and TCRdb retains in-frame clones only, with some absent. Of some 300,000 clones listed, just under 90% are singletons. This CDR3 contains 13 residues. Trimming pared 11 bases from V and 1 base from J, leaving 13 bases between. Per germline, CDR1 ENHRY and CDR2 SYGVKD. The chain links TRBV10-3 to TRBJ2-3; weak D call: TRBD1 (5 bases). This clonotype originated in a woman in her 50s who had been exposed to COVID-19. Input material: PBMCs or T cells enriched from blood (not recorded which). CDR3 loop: CAVQGSRTDTQYF. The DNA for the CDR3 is TGTGCCGTCCAGGGATCACGCACAGATACGCAGTATTTT.